The 6 T cell receptor beta chains given below trace back to one sample, sequenced in a study of CD8 T cells in ankylosing spondylitis. Study-wide results and caveats: Within ankylosing spondylitis blood, a TCR beta motif made up of eight highly homologous variants appeared to be characteristic.

MiXCR was run by TCRdb on the 5' RACE reads, yielding one entry per CDR3 protein. This table has about 700,000 distinct CDR3 sequences, 15% to 20% appearing once. Their recognized antigens are unknown. Sample: blood, either unsorted or a sorted T cell fraction (not recorded which). These receptors all come from a male donor with ankylosing spondylitis.

The CDR3 DNA sequence: TGTGCCAGCAGGCGGGCAGGGAGCACTGAAGCTTTCTTT. It specifies CASRRAGSTEAFF. V usage is TRBV7-3 and J usage is TRBJ1-1; D might be TRBD1 (5 bases). V was trimmed by 6 bases and J by 4 bases, leaving 12 bases between them. From germline, CDR1 is SGHTA and CDR2 FQGTGA. The CDR3 has 13 amino acids.

This clonotype was seen at least ten times. V gene TRBV5-1 combines with J gene TRBJ2-3, with D maybe TRBD2 (5 bases). The CDR3 loop spans 16 amino acids. V lost 2 bases to trimming and J lost 8 bases, with 21 bases between them. Per germline, CDR1 SGHRS and CDR2 YFSETQ. This chain's CDR3 is CASSLQGYGREGTQYF. In nucleotides, the CDR3 is TGCGCCAGCAGCTTACAAGGATATGGGAGAGAAGGTACGCAGTATTTT.

This clonotype was observed a handful of times. The CDR3 reads CASRWEGGEQFF. CDR3 nucleotide sequence: TGTGCCAGCAGATGGGAGGGAGGTGAGCAGTTCTTC. The chain links TRBV12-3 or TRBV12-4 to TRBJ2-1, with 7 bases aligning to TRBD2. This CDR3 is built from 12 residues. With V trimmed by 6 bases and J by 9 bases, 5 bases remained unmatched.

This clonotype showed up just a few times. This rearrangement joins TRBV12-3 or TRBV12-4 to TRBJ1-1, with D uncertain. The CDR3 length is 11 residues. Deletions cut 7 bases from V and 4 bases from J, with 7 bases between. As DNA, the CDR3 is TGTGCCAGCACGCGCGGCACTGAAGCTTTCTTT. Encoded protein: CASTRGTEAFF.

The chain employs TRBV12-3 or TRBV12-4 and TRBJ2-3; 10 bases match TRBD2. V lost 7 bases to trimming and J lost 2 bases; unmatched junction nucleotides: 12. There are 17 residues in the CDR3. The CDR3 loop is CASKPLERGGPTDTQYF. The CDR3 nucleotides read TGTGCCAGCAAACCACTAGAGCGGGGGGGACCCACAGATACGCAGTATTTT.

This clonotype was observed a handful of times. J is TRBJ1-1 and V is TRBV5-4, with D unresolved. V was trimmed by 0 bases and J by 0 bases, leaving 9 bases between them. The CDR3 sequence is 15 residues long. Germline V gene sequence: CDR1 SGHNT, CDR2 YYREEE (reference sequence). The CDR3 sequence is CASSLGSRLNTEAFF. The CDR3 DNA follows: TGTGCCAGCAGCTTGGGTTCAAGACTGAACACTGAAGCTTTCTTT.